The 5 T cell receptor beta chains below all came from one sample that was sequenced in a study of blood T cell repertoires in COVID-19. Assay: immunoSEQ multiplex PCR; the TCRdb copy retains only in-frame clones and omits some. The data show about 110,000 clones, less than 75% seen once. The sample taken for sequencing was peripheral blood. These receptors were obtained from a human donor with acute or convalescent COVID-19. The donor label of this sample is uncertain.

This chain connects TRBV1 to TRBJ2-7; the DNA was not used to check the table's D call, TRBD1. TRBV1 corresponds to a pseudogene. The length of the CDR3 is 15 residues. The DNA for the CDR3 is TGCACCAGCAGTCCCCGGGGCAGGGGGCTCTACGAGCAGTACGTC. Encoded protein: CTSSPRGRGLYEQYV.

The V and J genes are TRBV7-8 and TRBJ2-4, with a possible D match to TRBD2 (6 bases). Trimming took 4 bases from V and 8 from J, leaving 15 bases between them. The CDR3 runs to 14 residues. CDR1 is SGHVS, CDR2 FQNEAQ, per germline. CDR3 loop: CASSSVRGGDIQYF. In DNA, the CDR3 is TGTGCCAGCAGCTCAGTCCGGGGAGGAGACATTCAGTACTTC.

In its sample, this clone was seen a few times. The genes are TRBV6-1 and TRBJ2-2, with TRBD2 matching 14 bases. V was clipped by 3 bases and J by 6 bases; unmatched bases: 0. The CDR3 is 15 amino acids. The germline gives CDR1 MNHNS, CDR2 SASEGT. The CDR3 DNA follows: TGTGCCAGCAGTGAGACTAGCGGGGGGGCCGGGGAGCTGTTTTTT. Translating it yields CASSETSGGAGELFF.

The J gene is TRBJ1-4, the V gene TRBV5-1; 10 bases line up with TRBD1. Germline V gene lookup returns CDR1 SGHRS and CDR2 YFSETQ. The CDR3 extends over 14 amino acids. V was pared by 4 bases and J by 5 bases, with 2 bases of the junction left unmatched. The CDR3 sequence: CASSGGQGNEKLFF. The CDR3, as DNA: TGCGCCAGCAGCGGGGGACAGGGGAATGAAAAACTGTTTTTT.

The gene calls are TRBV5-5 and TRBJ1-3, with 7 bases aligning to TRBD1. This CDR3 is 16 amino acids long. V lost 2 bases to trimming and J lost 1 base; unmatched junction nucleotides: 6. The V gene's germline CDR1 is SGHKS and CDR2 YYEKEE (reference sequence). This CDR3 is CASSFQTGRSGNTIYF. For the CDR3, the DNA is TGTGCCAGCAGCTTCCAGACAGGGCGGTCTGGAAACACCATATATTTT.